This is a list of T cell receptor beta chains from one sample in a study of human T cells and chemical hapten exposure. TCRdb used MiXCR to reprocess the RACE reads, holding one entry per CDR3 protein. The data show under 200,000 distinct CDR3 sequences, roughly 30% seen once. This specimen consisted of whole blood, obtained in connection with sensitization to the hapten diphenylcyclopropenone (DPC). These receptors were taken from a woman aged 25 to 39 with alopecia areata. Some clones in this sample may be carry-over from other donors' samples. Each CDR3 is given with its conserved first and last residue. The order of the fields is D gene, clone size, V gene, J gene, CDR3 length, CDR3 DNA, CDR3 protein. A D gene is named only where the DNA matches it firmly. Clone size is not always given. Where it is, it says once, few, many or a class for expanded clones.

TRBD1	few	TRBV20-1	TRBJ1-5	16	TGCAGTGCTAGAGCTAGGGGACAGGGAAGTAGTCAGCCCCAGCATTTT	CSARARGQGSSQPQHF
.	.	TRBV7-2	TRBJ1-4	14	TGTGCCAGCAGCTTAAGACGGGGTAATGAAAAACTGTTTTTT	CASSLRRGNEKLFF
TRBD1	few	TRBV5-5	TRBJ2-7	13	TGTGCCAGCAGCTTGGGGACAGGGACCGAGCAGTACTTC	CASSLGTGTEQYF
.	few	TRBV28	TRBJ2-1	12	TGTGCCAGCAGTTTATTAGGCCCCGGGCAGTTCTTC	CASSLLGPGQFF
.	few	TRBV7-3	TRBJ2-4	13	TGTGCCAGCAGCTCCTACGACGGGGACATTCAGTACTTC	CASSSYDGDIQYF
.	few	TRBV5-1	TRBJ1-5	16	TGCGCCAGCAGCTTGGTTTCGTTCGGGGGGAGTCAGCCCCAGCATTTT	CASSLVSFGGSQPQHF
.	.	TRBV11-2	TRBJ1-1	13	TGTGCCAGCAGCCCGCAAAGGGCGGGTGAAGCTTTCTTT	CASSPQRAGEAFF
.	.	TRBV7-2	TRBJ2-7	12	TGTGCCAGCAGCTTGACTAGATCTGAGCAGTACTTC	CASSLTRSEQYF
TRBD2	few	TRBV2	TRBJ2-2	16	TGTGCCAGCAGGGCCGGGACTAGCGGGAACACCGGGGAGCTGTTTTTT	CASRAGTSGNTGELFF
.	few	TRBV7-9	TRBJ2-4	16	TGTGCCAGCAGCTCCGACGTTAACCTAGCCAAAAACATTCAGTACTTC	CASSSDVNLAKNIQYF
.	.	TRBV10-3	TRBJ2-1	14	TGTGCCATCAGTGATGTCGTAACTTACAATGAGCAGTTCTTC	CAISDVVTYNEQFF
.	few	TRBV30	TRBJ1-1	14	TGTGCCTGGAGTCCAGGACAAGTGAACACTGAAGCTTTCTTT	CAWSPGQVNTEAFF
.	few	TRBV5-1	TRBJ1-6	15	TGCGCCAGCAGCCTCAGACAGGCTTTGGATTCACCCCTCCACTTT	CASSLRQALDSPLHF
.	few	TRBV28	TRBJ2-3	11	TGTGCCAGCGTTGATACGGGTACGCAGTATTTT	CASVDTGTQYF
TRBD1	.	TRBV27	TRBJ1-4	14	TGTGCCAGCGGGCTTGGGACAGTTAATGAAAAACTGTTTTTT	CASGLGTVNEKLFF
.	many	TRBV30	TRBJ1-4	14	TGTGCCTGGAGTGAGGAGGATCGGGATGAAAAACTGTTTTTT	CAWSEEDRDEKLFF
TRBD2	.	TRBV10-2	TRBJ2-3	16	TGCGCCAGCAGAAGCGGGAGGTCCCGTCCTACAGATACGCAGTATTTT	CASRSGRSRPTDTQYF
.	few	TRBV10-3	TRBJ2-4	11	TGTGCCATCAGTGAGGGGAACATTCAGTACTTC	CAISEGNIQYF
.	few	TRBV5-1	TRBJ1-1	13	TGCGCCAGCAGCTTGGCCGACAGGTACGAAGCTTTCTTT	CASSLADRYEAFF
.	.	TRBV7-2	TRBJ1-2	13	TGTGCCAGCAGCCGTTACGACAGCTATGGCTACACCTTC	CASSRYDSYGYTF
TRBD2	few	TRBV28	TRBJ2-1	15	TGTGCCAGCAGTTTATGGGGGACTAGCGGGACTGAGCAGTTCTTC	CASSLWGTSGTEQFF
TRBD1	.	TRBV28	TRBJ1-2	14	TGTGCCAGCACCGTACAACAGGGGTCCTATGGCTACACCTTC	CASTVQQGSYGYTF
.	once	TRBV6-5	TRBJ1-2	16	TGTGCCAGCAGTTACTCTGGCAGCGGAAAAGACTATGGCTACACCTTC	CASSYSGSGKDYGYTF
.	.	TRBV28	TRBJ2-3	14	TGTGCCAGCAGTGGGTTGACAGGTACAGATACGCAGTATTTT	CASSGLTGTDTQYF
TRBD1	.	TRBV3-1	TRBJ1-1	15	TGTGCCAGCAGCAAAAGACAGGGGCTAGCTCGAACCGCTTTCTTT	CASSKRQGLARTAFF
.	.	TRBV10-3	TRBJ1-2	12	TGTGCCATCAGTGAGTGGATCGGTGGCTACACCTTC	CAISEWIGGYTF
TRBD2	few	TRBV29-1	TRBJ2-5	13	TGCAGCGTTAGCGGGAGGGCCGTGGAGACCCAGTACTTC	CSVSGRAVETQYF
TRBD2	.	TRBV7-2	TRBJ2-1	15	TGTGCCAGCAGCTTAGCGCGGACTAGGGTCAATGAGCAGTTCTTC	CASSLARTRVNEQFF
TRBD1	few	TRBV7-3	TRBJ1-1	15	TGTGCCAGCAGCTCTCCGGGACAGGGGAGAACTGAAGCTTTCTTT	CASSSPGQGRTEAFF
.	.	TRBV7-2	TRBJ1-2	12	TGTGCCAGCACCCGAGGGAGTTTTGGCTACACCTTC	CASTRGSFGYTF
.	.	TRBV28	TRBJ1-2	14	TGTGCCAGCAGTTTATTGGGAAGGGACTATGGCTACACCTTC	CASSLLGRDYGYTF
TRBD1	once	TRBV29-1	TRBJ1-1	13	TGCAGCGTGGAGACAGGGGGCTTCACTGAAGCTTTCTTT	CSVETGGFTEAFF
.	.	TRBV4-1	TRBJ1-2	14	TGCGCCAGCAGCCAAGATGGCAGGGTTTATGGCTACACCTTC	CASSQDGRVYGYTF
TRBD2	.	TRBV7-2	TRBJ2-1	14	TGTGCCAGCAGCTTAGTATTAGCGGGGGGTGAGCAGTTCTTC	CASSLVLAGGEQFF
.	few	TRBV12-3/TRBV12-4	TRBJ2-5	17	TGTGCCAGCAGTTTAGCCAGGTCCCCTCCTCTACAAGAGACCCAGTACTTC	CASSLARSPPLQETQYF
TRBD2	.	TRBV3-1	TRBJ2-1	15	TGTGCCAGCAGCCGCGGACTAGGTTCCTACAATGAGCAGTTCTTC	CASSRGLGSYNEQFF
TRBD1	.	TRBV6-2/TRBV6-3	TRBJ2-2	15	TGTGCCAGCAGGCCCGACAGGGAGAGGTTGGGGGAGCTGTTTTTT	CASRPDRERLGELFF
TRBD2	few	TRBV6-1	TRBJ2-1	16	TGTGCCAGCAGTGAAACTCCCGGGAGGGGGGCTGGAGAGCAGTTCTTC	CASSETPGRGAGEQFF
.	few	TRBV10-3	TRBJ2-5	12	TGTGCCATCAGTGAGTCGGGATTGGGCCAGTACTTC	CAISESGLGQYF
.	.	TRBV7-2	TRBJ2-7	12	TGTGCCAGCAGCGCTACAGGATACGAGCAGTACTTC	CASSATGYEQYF
.	.	TRBV9	TRBJ2-1	13	TGTGCCAGCAGCGTGCGGCCGCTCAATGAGCAGTTCTTC	CASSVRPLNEQFF
TRBD1	.	TRBV4-3	TRBJ1-6	17	TGCGCCAGCAGCCAAGATGTCAGTAACAGGGGTAATTCACCCCTCCACTTT	CASSQDVSNRGNSPLHF
.	.	TRBV29-1	TRBJ1-2	14	TGCAGCGTTGACGAGGCCCCCTCTAACTATGGCTACACCTTC	CSVDEAPSNYGYTF
.	once	TRBV29-1	TRBJ2-1	12	TGCAGCGGTCGCGCGCGGAGCAATGAGCAGTTCTTC	CSGRARSNEQFF
.	.	TRBV20-1	TRBJ1-2	14	TGCAGTGCTAGAGCTATAAACACGGACGATGGCTACACCTTC	CSARAINTDDGYTF
.	.	TRBV25-1	TRBJ2-5	13	TGTGCCAGCAGTATTTGGGGGAGTGAGACCCAGTACTTC	CASSIWGSETQYF
TRBD1	.	TRBV28	TRBJ2-7	15	TGTGCCAGCAGTCTCCCGGGGGGACAGGGGTGGGAGCAGTACTTC	CASSLPGGQGWEQYF
.	.	TRBV4-2	TRBJ2-1	15	TGTGCCAGCAGCCGCGGGGTGGACTTGGTCGATGAGCAGTTCTTC	CASSRGVDLVDEQFF
TRBD1	few	TRBV11-3	TRBJ1-2	15	TGTGCCAGCAGCAAGGACGGACAGGGGGAAAATGGCTACACCTTC	CASSKDGQGENGYTF
TRBD2	few	TRBV5-4	TRBJ2-2	15	TGTGCCAGCAGCCAAGGGACTATCCACACCGGGGAGCTGTTTTTT	CASSQGTIHTGELFF
TRBD2	few	TRBV25-1	TRBJ2-5	16	TGTGCCAGCACCGACGGACTAGCGGGGGGTGAAGAGACCCAGTACTTC	CASTDGLAGGEETQYF
.	.	TRBV29-1	TRBJ2-3	13	TGCAGCGTTGGGACTTCGCGGGGAGATACGCAGTATTTT	CSVGTSRGDTQYF
TRBD2	.	TRBV4-2	TRBJ2-5	15	TGTGCCAGCAGCATCCGCGCGGGAGGTTCGGAGACCCAGTACTTC	CASSIRAGGSETQYF